The 28 T cell receptor beta chains reported below all come from one sample, sequenced in a study of blood T cell repertoires in COVID-19. The method was immunoSEQ multiplex PCR; TCRdb's version includes in-frame clones alone and lacks a portion of them. Among some 250,000 clones listed, 70% to 90% were seen once. Sample: PBMCs or T cells enriched from blood (not recorded which). These receptors were taken from a woman aged 45-65 years who had recovered from COVID-19.

The rearrangement joins TRBV6-2 or TRBV6-3 to TRBJ2-3; 8 nucleotides align to TRBD2. Germline V lookup: CDR1 MNHEY, CDR2 SVGEGT. Trimming cost V 2 bases and J 0 bases; bases outside gene matches: 10. This CDR3 spans 18 amino acids. CDR3 in amino acids: CASSYDFSASGSTDTQYF. CDR3 bases: TGTGCCAGCAGTTACGATTTTTCGGCTAGCGGGAGCACAGATACGCAGTATTTT.

The V and J genes are TRBV6-1 and TRBJ2-1; maybe TRBD1 (6 bases). The CDR3 spans 15 residues. The germline CDR1 and CDR2 sequences are MNHNS and SASEGT. V was trimmed by 3 bases and J by 3 bases, leaving 12 bases between them. In DNA, the CDR3 is TGTGCCAGCAGTGACGACAGGTACTTCTACAATGAGCAGTTCTTC. Protein: CASSDDRYFYNEQFF.

J is TRBJ2-7 and V is TRBV9; 10 bases fit TRBD1. This CDR3 comprises 15 residues. V gave up 2 bases and J gave up 3 bases; unmatched junction bases: 5. CDR1 is SGDLS and CDR2 is YYNGEE in the germline V gene. The CDR3 coding sequence is TGTGCCAGCAGCGTGGGGGGGACAGGGGTCTACGAGCAGTACTTC. It is translated as CASSVGGTGVYEQYF.

The chain couples TRBV6-1 to TRBJ1-2, with D maybe TRBD1 (6 bases). The length of the CDR3 is 14 residues. Germline V gene data show CDR1 as MNHNS and CDR2 as SASEGT. V lost 2 bases and J lost 7, with 14 bases in between. CDR3 region: CASSERGRGSGYTF. CDR3 coding DNA: TGTGCCAGCAGTGAAAGGGGCAGGGGCAGTGGCTACACCTTC.

The J gene is TRBJ2-3, the V gene TRBV7-2, with TRBD2 identical over 13 bases. Trimming at V came to 1 base and at J to 4 bases, leaving 5 bases not matched to a gene. CDR3 length: 17 residues. The germline CDR1 and CDR2 sequences are SGHTA and FQGNSA. CDR3 in amino acids: CASSLVGTSGTPDTQYF. In DNA form, the CDR3 reads TGTGCCAGCAGCTTAGTCGGGACTAGCGGGACGCCAGATACGCAGTATTTT.

The table lists this clone with a few counts. V gene TRBV2 combines with J gene TRBJ1-5; 7 positions agree with TRBD1. V was clipped by 7 bases and J by 9 bases; unmatched bases: 9. The CDR3 is made up of 13 amino acids. Germline CDR1 is SNHLY and CDR2 is FYNNEI. CDR3: CASTPTGTGPQHF. In nucleotides, the CDR3 is TGTGCCAGCACCCCGACAGGGACGGGGCCCCAGCATTTT.

This chain connects TRBV5-1 to TRBJ2-3; 8 bases line up with TRBD2. The J segment lost 2 bases and the V segment lost 4 bases, leaving 21 bases of the junction unmatched. Germline lookup yields CDR1 SGHRS and CDR2 YFSETQ. The CDR3 is 20 amino acids. The CDR3 sequence is CASSPGGLAGGGAYTDTQYF. The CDR3 DNA follows: TGCGCCAGCAGCCCCGGGGGTCTGGCGGGAGGAGGTGCTTACACAGATACGCAGTATTTT.

V is TRBV19 and J is TRBJ2-7; TRBD1 aligns across 7 bases. This CDR3 is built from 17 residues. J gave up 3 bases and V 1 base, and 12 bases lay outside the gene matches. CDR1 and CDR2 (germline): LNHDA, SQIVND (reference sequence). The CDR3 loop is CASSIGWARQGFYEQYF. The CDR3 DNA sequence: TGTGCCAGTAGTATAGGCTGGGCGAGACAGGGTTTCTACGAGCAGTACTTC.

This chain joins TRBV7-2 and TRBJ1-1, with D maybe TRBD1 (6 bases). The CDR3 is 13 residues long. The germline V and J ends were trimmed by 4 bases and 1 base, with 7 bases remaining between them. Germline loops: CDR1 SGHTA, CDR2 FQGNSA. CDR3 residues: CASSSDRNTEAFF. For the CDR3, the DNA is TGTGCCAGCAGCTCGGACAGGAACACTGAAGCTTTCTTT.

As for this clone: Because the CDR3's place on the DNA is in doubt, the DNA is left out and the CDR3 is given as listed by TCRdb. The chain employs TRBV28 and TRBJ1-5; the DNA was not compared with TRBD1, the D call given in the table. Germline CDR1 is MDHEN and CDR2 is SYDVKM. 15 amino acids form the CDR3, both terminal residues included. CDR3: CASSILGQGNQPQHF.

V is TRBV28 and J is TRBJ2-5; D gene ambiguous. CDR3 length equals 14 residues. The V and J ends lost 5 bases and 2 bases respectively, with 12 bases between them. CDR1 is MDHEN and CDR2 is SYDVKM in the germline V gene. The CDR3 bases are TGTGCCAGCAGTGCGCTTGGGCAACAAGAGACCCAGTACTTC. Residues: CASSALGQQETQYF.

J is TRBJ2-5 and V is TRBV7-6; D not resolved. V gave up 5 bases and J gave up 1 base, with 11 bases separating them. The CDR3 runs to 14 residues. The germline gives CDR1 SGHVS, CDR2 FNYEAQ. The CDR3 nucleotides are TGTGCCAGCAGCCCAGGCTTGAGCCAAGAGACCCAGTACTTC. The encoded protein is CASSPGLSQETQYF.

This clone showed up just once. DNA of the CDR3: TGCGCCAGCAACTACGGACTAGCGGGGACTGTGCAGTACTTC. Translation: CASNYGLAGTVQYF. The genes are TRBV10-2 and TRBJ2-7; TRBD2 matches 12 bases. Germline-derived CDR1 and CDR2 are WSHSY and SAAADI. The length of the CDR3 is 14 residues. The junction had 10 bases not matched to a gene; V was cut back by 7 bases and J by 9 bases.

The chain links TRBV5-5 to TRBJ2-6; D might be TRBD2 (6 bases). CDR3 length equals 17 residues. Germline CDR1 and CDR2: SGHKS and YYEKEE (reference sequence). V was shortened by 4 bases and J by 2 bases, with 16 bases between the two germline ends. CDR3 residues: CASSPPISGAGANVLTF. CDR3 nucleotide sequence: TGTGCCAGCAGCCCCCCTATTTCGGGGGCTGGGGCCAACGTCCTGACTTTC.

The rearrangement joins TRBV19 to TRBJ1-1; the D gene is possibly TRBD1 (5 bases). Trimming took off 3 bases at V and 1 base at J, with 15 bases between the two ends. The CDR3 length is 16 residues. Germline V CDR1 and CDR2: LNHDA, SQIVND (reference sequence). The CDR3 reads CASSMRSGRQNTEAFF. CDR3 bases: TGTGCCAGTAGTATGCGATCAGGGCGGCAGAACACTGAAGCTTTCTTT.

The rearrangement joins TRBV2 to TRBJ1-5, with D tentatively TRBD1 (5 bases). Trimming shortened V by 8 bases and J by 4 bases, and 15 bases separated the two germline ends. Germline-derived CDR1 and CDR2 are SNHLY and FYNNEI. The CDR3 is made up of 14 amino acids. CDR3 DNA: TGTGCCAGCCGGGGGGAGGGAGGGAATCAGCCCCAGCATTTT. It translates to CASRGEGGNQPQHF.

The CDR3 nucleotides read TGTGCCAGCAGCTTAGATGGCGGGCCTTACAATGAGCAGTTCTTC. It translates to CASSLDGGPYNEQFF. V is TRBV7-2 and J is TRBJ2-1, with D perhaps TRBD2 (5 bases). Germline V lookup: CDR1 SGHTA, CDR2 FQGNSA. Trimming took off 1 base at V and 4 bases at J, with 11 bases between the two ends. This CDR3 comprises 15 residues.

The chain joins TRBV7-9 to TRBJ2-3, with D possibly matching TRBD1 (5 bases). The germline V gene encodes CDR1 SEHNR and CDR2 FQNEAQ (reference sequence). The CDR3 length is 15 residues. Trimming cost V 5 bases and J 0 bases, with 12 bases left between them. The CDR3 sequence is CASSPKGISTDTQYF. The CDR3 nucleotides read TGTGCCAGCAGCCCCAAGGGGATAAGCACAGATACGCAGTATTTT.

This rearrangement joins TRBV6-5 to TRBJ1-1; no firm D call. Per the germline V gene, CDR1 is MNHEY and CDR2 is SVGAGI. The CDR3 consists of 13 residues. V was pared by 0 bases and J by 7 bases, with 9 bases between. This chain's CDR3 is CASSYSIVGEAFF. CDR3 nucleotides: TGTGCCAGCAGTTACTCGATCGTCGGTGAAGCTTTCTTT.

The V gene is TRBV6-1, the J gene TRBJ2-2; 7 bases match TRBD1. Losses at the gene ends were 2 bases for V and 5 bases for J; bases not matched to a gene: 11. The CDR3 has 17 residues. Germline assignment: CDR1 MNHNS and CDR2 SASEGT. The CDR3 loop is CASSEYLGAGGTGELFF. CDR3 in DNA: TGTGCCAGCAGTGAATATCTCGGTGCAGGGGGAACCGGGGAGCTGTTTTTT.

This clone has only a few counts. The V gene is TRBV27, the J gene TRBJ2-7; D is possibly TRBD2 (5 bases). Per the germline V gene, CDR1 is MNHEY and CDR2 is SMNVEV (reference sequence). V shed 6 bases and J shed 1 base, with 10 bases lying between them. The CDR3 has 13 amino acids. The CDR3 DNA follows: TGTGCCAGCAGCCAAAGCGGTTCCTACGAGCAGTACTTC. It is translated as CASSQSGSYEQYF.

The V gene is TRBV27, the J gene TRBJ2-1; 9 nucleotides match TRBD2. Germline trimming cut 6 bases from V and 2 bases from J; bases unmatched to any gene: 8. The CDR3 contains 16 residues. Germline CDR1 reads MNHEY; CDR2 reads SMNVEV (reference sequence). The CDR3 is CASSPRRGRAYNEQFF. The CDR3 nucleotides read TGTGCCAGCAGCCCCAGGCGCGGGAGGGCCTACAATGAGCAGTTCTTC.

The V gene is TRBV6-5, the J gene TRBJ1-1; D may be TRBD1 (5 bases). The CDR3 has 13 residues. V lost 6 bases and J 5 bases, leaving 13 bases between the germline ends. CDR1 is MNHEY, CDR2 SVGAGI, per germline. CDR3: CASSYLGDTEAFF. The CDR3 DNA reads TGTGCCAGCAGCTACCTAGGGGATACTGAAGCTTTCTTT.

The chain joins TRBV9 to TRBJ2-7; 7 nucleotides line up with TRBD2. Per the germline V gene, CDR1 is SGDLS and CDR2 is YYNGEE. CDR3 length: 14 residues. V lost 0 bases to trimming and J lost 3 bases; unmatched junction nucleotides: 3. The CDR3 sequence is CASSVALANYEQYF. The CDR3 nucleotides read TGTGCCAGCAGCGTAGCACTAGCGAACTACGAGCAGTACTTC.

The J gene is TRBJ1-2, the V gene TRBV5-6; 9 bases agree with TRBD1. Germline V gives CDR1 SGHDT, CDR2 YYEEEE. The CDR3 extends over 14 amino acids. With 3 bases clipped from V and 5 bases from J, the junction kept 5 bases outside the gene matches. The CDR3 bases are TGTGCCAGCAGCTGGGGACAGGGTCGGTATGGCTACACCTTC. This sequence encodes CASSWGQGRYGYTF.

V gene TRBV5-1 combines with J gene TRBJ2-7, with TRBD1 as a possible D gene (5 bases). Per germline, CDR1 SGHRS and CDR2 YFSETQ. The CDR3 totals 14 residues. Trimming pared 3 bases from V and 4 bases from J, leaving 14 bases between. The CDR3 protein is CASSSQGYAYEQYF. CDR3 DNA sequence: TGCGCCAGCAGCTCTCAGGGTTATGCTTACGAGCAGTACTTC.

V is TRBV14 and J is TRBJ2-3, with TRBD2 matching 9 bases. The V gene end was trimmed by 0 bases and the J gene end by 0 bases; junction bases not matched to a gene: 10. The CDR3 has 19 residues. Germline CDR1 and CDR2: SGHDN and FVKESK. The chain's CDR3 is CASSQDAPSSGRSTDTQYF. CDR3 bases: TGTGCCAGCAGCCAAGACGCGCCGTCCAGCGGGAGGAGCACAGATACGCAGTATTTT.

This chain links TRBV6-6 with TRBJ1-2; 9 positions agree with TRBD1. The CDR3 sequence is 13 residues long. Germline V gene lookup returns CDR1 MNHNY and CDR2 SVGAGI (reference sequence). V was clipped by 6 bases and J by 7 bases; unmatched bases: 6. The CDR3 loop is CASRRTGEVGYTF. Here the CDR3 DNA reads TGTGCCAGCAGAAGGACAGGGGAGGTTGGCTACACCTTC.